Below, 32 T cell receptor beta chains from the same sample are listed, as sequenced in a study of OX40 agonist ivuxolimab in advanced cancers. Only in-frame clones appear in the TCRdb table, and some are missing; sequencing was by immunoSEQ multiplex PCR. The sample comprises around 100,000 clones, more than 95% of which are singletons, and 2% to 2.5% rests with the top ten. This specimen consisted of CD4+ or CD8+ T cells sorted from blood, obtained in a trial of the OX40 agonist ivuxolimab. The source of these receptors is an adult with an advanced solid tumor such as melanoma, head and neck, liver or kidney cancer.

This rearrangement joins TRBV21-1 to TRBJ2-1. TRBV21-1 is shown as a pseudogene. The length of the CDR3 is 17 residues. DNA for the CDR3: TGTGCCAGCAGCAAAGGGGCAAAGAGGAGCTCCTACAATGAGCAGTTCTTC. Protein product: CASSKGAKRSSYNEQFF.

This rearrangement joins TRBV2 to TRBJ2-1; 13 bases match TRBD2. Trimming at V came to 6 bases and at J to 7 bases, leaving 9 bases not matched to a gene. Per the germline V gene, CDR1 is SNHLY and CDR2 is FYNNEI. This CDR3 region has 16 residues. CDR3 in DNA: TGTGCCAGCAGCCATCCAACTAGCGGGAGGGGGAATGAGCAGTTCTTC. Protein sequence: CASSHPTSGRGNEQFF.

The rearrangement joins TRBV2 to TRBJ2-7; 7 bases are shared with TRBD2. Germline lookup yields CDR1 SNHLY and CDR2 FYNNEI. V dropped 8 bases and J dropped 2; count of bases not matched to a gene: 18. The CDR3 extends over 17 amino acids. CDR3 sequence reads: CASLAGPGAGVTYEQYF. CDR3 nucleotides: TGTGCCAGCTTGGCGGGGCCCGGGGCGGGAGTCACCTACGAGCAGTACTTC.

The chain is built from TRBV11-1 and TRBJ2-7; TRBD1 or TRBD2 may be the D gene (6 bases each). Trimming pared 4 bases from V and 7 bases from J, leaving 23 bases between. Germline-derived CDR1 and CDR2 are SGHAT and FQDESV (reference sequence). The length of the CDR3 is 16 residues. CDR3 amino acids: CASSSFRGEVYDEQYF. For the CDR3, the DNA is TGTGCCAGCAGCTCCTTTAGGGGGGAGGTCTACGATGAGCAGTACTTC. The variable domain in full, completed from reference TRBV11-1 and TRBJ2-7, reads EAEVAQSPRYKITEKSQAVAFWCDPISGHATLYWYRQILGQGPELLVQFQDESVVDDSQLPKDRFSAERLKGVDSTLKIQPAELGDSAMYLCASSSFRGEVYDEQYFGPGTRLTVT.

The J gene is TRBJ2-3, the V gene TRBV7-2; D could derive from TRBD1 or TRBD2 (5 bases each). The V end lost 4 bases, the J end lost 4 bases, and 9 bases lay between the germline ends. Looked up from germline, CDR1 is SGHTA and CDR2 is FQGNSA. The CDR3 covers 13 residues. Here the CDR3 reads CASSSLGADTQYF. The CDR3 DNA reads TGTGCCAGCAGCTCTTTGGGGGCAGATACGCAGTATTTT. Complete variable domain (other parts from reference TRBV7-2 and TRBJ2-3): GAGVSQSPSNKVTEKGKDVELRCDPISGHTALYWYRQSLGQGLEFLIYFQGNSAPDKSGLPSDRFSAERTGGSVSTLTIQRTQQEDSAVYLCASSSLGADTQYFGPGTRLTVL.

The chain employs TRBV18 and TRBJ1-4; D gene uncertain. V dropped 4 bases and J dropped 2 bases, with 8 bases sitting between them. CDR1 is KGHSH and CDR2 is LQKENI in the germline V gene. CDR3 length: 14 amino acids. CDR3 sequence: CASSRGSTNEKLFF. The CDR3 coding sequence is TGTGCCAGCTCACGTGGGAGCACTAATGAAAAACTGTTTTTT. Supplemented by reference TRBV18 and TRBJ1-4, the full variable domain reads NAGVMQNPRHLVRRRGQEARLRCSPMKGHSHVYWYRQLPEEGLKFMVYLQKENIIDESGMPKERFSAEFPKEGPSILRIQQVVRGDSAAYFCASSRGSTNEKLFFGSGTQLSVL.

The chain couples TRBV27 to TRBJ2-1; D may be TRBD2 (6 bases). CDR1 is MNHEY, CDR2 SMNVEV, per germline (reference sequence). The ends were cut back, 2 bases at V and 4 bases at J, with 12 bases in the middle. The CDR3 runs to 15 residues. In DNA form, the CDR3 reads TGTGCCAGCAGTTTAGGAGGGATGATGTACAATGAGCAGTTCTTC. The encoded protein is CASSLGGMMYNEQFF.

V usage is TRBV18 and J usage is TRBJ1-1; tentative D call: TRBD1 (5 bases). The CDR3 runs 16 residues. Trimming left V 2 bases short and J 4 bases short, with 17 bases between. Per the germline V gene, CDR1 is KGHSH and CDR2 is LQKENI. For the CDR3, the DNA is TGTGCCAGCTCACCATTGGGCCGGGGGTTGCGCACTGAAGCTTTCTTT. Translating gives CASSPLGRGLRTEAFF.

This clone was found once. The chain uses TRBV29-1 and TRBJ2-1; 9 bases match TRBD2. Germline values: CDR1 SQVTM, CDR2 ANQGSEA. CDR3 length equals 15 residues. V shed 2 bases and J 8 bases; nucleotides not matched to a gene: 10. The chain's CDR3 is CSVERREGRRDEQFF. DNA for the CDR3: TGCAGCGTTGAAAGGCGGGAGGGCCGTAGAGATGAGCAGTTCTTC.

The rearrangement links TRBV5-6 to TRBJ1-5, with D unresolved. CDR1 is SGHDT, CDR2 YYEEEE, per germline. CDR3 length equals 16 residues. The V end lost 2 bases, the J end lost 0 bases, and 12 bases lay between the germline ends. DNA of the CDR3: TGTGCCAGCAGCTTCATGGCAGATTATAGCAATCAGCCCCAGCATTTT. Protein product: CASSFMADYSNQPQHF.

The chain recombines TRBV27 with TRBJ2-7, with a tentative D call TRBD1 (6 bases). The germline V and J ends were trimmed by 6 bases and 5 bases, with 11 bases remaining between them. CDR3 length: 12 residues. The V gene's germline CDR1 is MNHEY and CDR2 SMNVEV (reference sequence). The CDR3 here is CASSIWGHEQYF. CDR3 nucleotides: TGTGCCAGCAGCATTTGGGGGCACGAGCAGTACTTC.

The chain combines TRBV7-9 with TRBJ2-5, with D maybe TRBD1 (5 bases). Trimming left V 5 bases short and J 1 base short, with 11 bases between. The CDR3 has 14 residues. CDR1 and CDR2 from the germline V gene are SEHNR and FQNEAQ (reference sequence). The CDR3 protein is CASSRSQGQETQYF. The CDR3 nucleotides read TGTGCCAGCAGCCGTTCCCAGGGCCAAGAGACCCAGTACTTC.

The CDR3 here is CASSVPLIPVPGTGEVDEQFF. CDR3 coding DNA: TGTGCCAGCAGCGTGCCCCTTATTCCCGTTCCCGGGACAGGGGAGGTGGATGAGCAGTTCTTC. The V call is TRBV9, the J call TRBJ2-1; 10 bases match TRBD1. CDR1 is SGDLS and CDR2 is YYNGEE in the germline V gene. The V gene end was trimmed by 2 bases and the J gene end by 8 bases; junction bases not matched to a gene: 25. The CDR3 extends over 21 amino acids.

The chain is built from TRBV5-6 and TRBJ2-3; tentatively, D is TRBD1 or TRBD2 (5 bases each). Germline V lookup: CDR1 SGHDT, CDR2 YYEEEE. The ends were cut back, 3 bases at V and 4 bases at J, with 15 bases in the middle. CDR3 length: 15 residues. In nucleotides, the CDR3 is TGTGCCAGCAGCTCCGGGACGTTTGTGGCAGATACGCAGTATTTT. It translates to CASSSGTFVADTQYF.

The V and J genes are TRBV4-3 and TRBJ2-7, with D possibly being TRBD2 (5 bases). Germline V lookup: CDR1 LGHNA, CDR2 YSLEER. V was trimmed by 2 bases and J by 3 bases, leaving 14 bases between them. This CDR3 is built from 15 residues. The CDR3 reads CASSQSPEGIYEQYF. Here the CDR3 DNA reads TGCGCCAGCAGCCAATCCCCTGAGGGTATCTACGAGCAGTACTTC.

This chain joins TRBV7-9 and TRBJ2-3; TRBD2 aligns across 12 bases. CDR1 SEHNR and CDR2 FQNEAQ come from the germline V gene (reference sequence). This CDR3 is built from 17 residues. The ends lost 4 bases at V and 1 base at J; junction bases unmatched: 6. The CDR3 DNA reads TGTGCCAGCAGCTCACCGGGACTAGCGGGCCGCACAGATACGCAGTATTTT. Protein product: CASSSPGLAGRTDTQYF.

A single count supports this clone. This chain joins TRBV27 and TRBJ1-1; possibly TRBD1 for D (5 bases). Trimming took off 6 bases at V and 9 bases at J, with 20 bases between the two ends. CDR1 is MNHEY, CDR2 SMNVEV, per germline (reference sequence). The CDR3 loop spans 14 amino acids. As DNA, the CDR3 is TGTGCCAGCAGGGGGGGAGGTCAGGGTCCTCAAGCTTTCTTT. Its protein is CASRGGGQGPQAFF.

The chain couples TRBV2 to TRBJ2-3; tentatively, D is TRBD2 (6 bases). Germline-derived CDR1 and CDR2 are SNHLY and FYNNEI. CDR3 size: 16 residues. The V end lost 3 bases, the J end lost 4 bases, and 17 bases lay between the germline ends. The CDR3 DNA follows: TGTGCCAGCAGTGACTCGAACGGGGAGGTGCCAGATACGCAGTATTTT. As protein: CASSDSNGEVPDTQYF.

V and J are TRBV9 and TRBJ2-5; 7 nucleotides match TRBD2. The J segment lost 1 base and the V segment lost 0 bases, leaving 0 bases of the junction unmatched. CDR3 length: 14 amino acids. Looked up from germline, CDR1 is SGDLS and CDR2 is YYNGEE. The DNA of the CDR3 is TGTGCCAGCAGCGTAGCGGGGGGCCAAGAGACCCAGTACTTC. This codes for CASSVAGGQETQYF.

The chain is built from TRBV7-9 and TRBJ2-3; D unclear. Germline V CDR1 and CDR2: SEHNR, FQNEAQ (reference sequence). CDR3 size: 13 residues. V lost 4 bases and J lost 2, with 7 bases in between. The CDR3 nucleotides are TGTGCCAGCAGCTCTCGAATCACAGATACGCAGTATTTT. Protein sequence: CASSSRITDTQYF.

J is TRBJ1-1 and V is TRBV27; D uncertain. This CDR3 comprises 14 residues. Germline CDR1 is MNHEY and CDR2 is SMNVEV (reference sequence). The ends were cut back, 3 bases at V and 0 bases at J, with 8 bases in the middle. The CDR3 here is CASSFANLNTEAFF. The CDR3 nucleotides read TGTGCCAGCAGTTTCGCCAACCTGAACACTGAAGCTTTCTTT.

CDR3 nucleotides: TGTGCCAGCAGCGTCCACCCGGCGGGGACAGCCAAAACCTACACCTTC. Protein sequence: CASSVHPAGTAKTYTF. The chain employs TRBV9 and TRBJ1-2, with 7 positions matching TRBD1. The CDR3 loop spans 16 amino acids. CDR1 SGDLS and CDR2 YYNGEE come from the germline V gene. After removal of 2 bases from V and 10 bases from J, the junction contained 17 bases not matched to a gene.

The rearrangement joins TRBV5-4 to TRBJ2-7; 7 bases line up with TRBD2. This CDR3 comprises 13 residues. The germline gives CDR1 SGHNT, CDR2 YYREEE (reference sequence). V shed 10 bases, J shed 4 bases, and the junction held 11 bases outside the gene matches. This CDR3 is CACNQRDDYEQYF. DNA for the CDR3: TGTGCCTGTAATCAGCGGGACGATTACGAGCAGTACTTC.

The chain recombines TRBV4-3 with TRBJ2-7, with TRBD2 matching 9 bases. Trimming removed 3 bases from V and 2 bases from J; junction bases left unmatched: 5. The germline CDR1 and CDR2 sequences are LGHNA and YSLEER. The CDR3 covers 15 residues. The CDR3 loop is CASSQEREVAYEQYF. The CDR3 region has the DNA TGCGCCAGCAGCCAGGAGCGGGAGGTAGCCTACGAGCAGTACTTC.

This clone was detected once. CDR3 nucleotides: TGTGCCAGCACCTGGGGAGGATACGGAGGAACTAATGAAAAACTGTTTTTT. It is translated as CASTWGGYGGTNEKLFF. The chain uses TRBV5-6 and TRBJ1-4; D gene ambiguous. V was cut by 6 bases and J by 1 base, with 19 bases left in between. Per germline, CDR1 SGHDT and CDR2 YYEEEE. The CDR3 runs 17 residues. Together with reference TRBV5-6 and TRBJ1-4, the CDR3 gives the full variable domain: DAGVTQSPTHLIKTRGQQVTLRCSPKSGHDTVSWYQQALGQGPQFIFQYYEEEERQRGNFPDRFSGHQFPNYSSELNVNALLLGDSALYLCASTWGGYGGTNEKLFFGSGTQLSVL.

This chain joins TRBV28 and TRBJ1-1; TRBD1 might be the D (5 bases). CDR3 length: 14 residues. Germline V CDR1 and CDR2: MDHEN, SYDVKM. V was shortened by 7 bases and J by 8 bases, with 20 bases between the two germline ends. The CDR3 loop is CASTLTGGVAEAFF. In DNA, the CDR3 is TGTGCCAGCACCCTTACGGGAGGGGTCGCCGAAGCTTTCTTT. Using reference TRBV28 and TRBJ1-1 for the parts outside the CDR3, the full variable domain is DVKVTQSSRYLVKRTGEKVFLECVQDMDHENMFWYRQDPGLGLRLIYFSYDVKMKEKGDIPEGYSVSREKKERFSLILESASTNQTSMYLCASTLTGGVAEAFFGQGTRLTVV.

The CDR3 here is CASSHTPSAEAFF. The CDR3 DNA reads as TGTGCCAGCAGCCACACACCCAGCGCTGAAGCTTTCTTT. The chain employs TRBV16 and TRBJ1-1; no reliable D call. Looked up from germline, CDR1 is KGHSY and CDR2 is FQNENV. V was pared by 3 bases and J by 6 bases, with 11 bases between. The CDR3 extends over 13 amino acids.

The chain couples TRBV19 to TRBJ1-5, with D unclear. The CDR3 is made up of 13 amino acids. CDR1 LNHDA and CDR2 SQIVND come from the germline V gene (reference sequence). V lost 7 bases and J lost 0, with 7 bases in between. CDR3 sequence (DNA): TGTGCCAGTACGGGCCTTAGCAATCAGCCCCAGCATTTT. It yields the protein CASTGLSNQPQHF. Complete variable domain (other parts from reference TRBV19 and TRBJ1-5): DGGITQSPKYLFRKEGQNVTLSCEQNLNHDAMYWYRQDPGQGLRLIYYSQIVNDFQKGDIAEGYSVSREKKESFPLTVTSAQKNPTAFYLCASTGLSNQPQHFGDGTRLSIL.

The chain has TRBV6-5 and TRBJ1-3; 8 bases are shared with TRBD1. The CDR3 is made up of 14 amino acids. Trimming at V came to 6 bases and at J to 2 bases, leaving 3 bases not matched to a gene. Per the germline V gene, CDR1 is MNHEY and CDR2 is SVGAGI. The CDR3 DNA follows: TGTGCCAGCAGCGGACAGGGTCCTGGAAACACCATATATTTT. Translation: CASSGQGPGNTIYF.

The rearrangement joins TRBV19 to TRBJ2-2; 12 bases map to TRBD1. The CDR3 runs to 17 residues. Germline V gives CDR1 LNHDA, CDR2 SQIVND (reference sequence). With 9 bases clipped from V and 7 bases from J, the junction kept 15 bases outside the gene matches. This CDR3 is CASRGGWDRGLDGELFF. In nucleotides, the CDR3 is TGTGCCAGCCGCGGGGGATGGGACAGGGGGCTAGACGGGGAGCTGTTTTTT. The full variable domain, in which reference TRBV19 and TRBJ2-2 provide the parts outside the CDR3, is DGGITQSPKYLFRKEGQNVTLSCEQNLNHDAMYWYRQDPGQGLRLIYYSQIVNDFQKGDIAEGYSVSREKKESFPLTVTSAQKNPTAFYLCASRGGWDRGLDGELFFGEGSRLTVL.

The chain joins TRBV5-6 to TRBJ1-1; D remains unclear. Germline assignment: CDR1 SGHDT and CDR2 YYEEEE. Deletions cut 0 bases from V and 8 bases from J, with 17 bases between. This CDR3 has 15 amino acids. This CDR3 reads CASSLAGQPRREAFF. Written as DNA, the CDR3 is TGTGCCAGCAGCTTGGCCGGTCAGCCTAGAAGGGAAGCTTTCTTT.

The genes are TRBV4-3 and TRBJ2-2; D might be TRBD2 (5 bases). In germline, CDR1 is LGHNA, CDR2 YSLEER. The CDR3 is 19 amino acids. V shed 0 bases and J shed 5 bases, with 22 bases lying between them. CDR3 loop: CASSQDRSGVVVGTGELFF. The CDR3 DNA follows: TGCGCCAGCAGCCAAGATCGGAGCGGAGTCGTGGTAGGGACCGGGGAGCTGTTTTTT.